Listed here are 24 T cell receptor beta chains from one sample, sequenced in a study of identical twins. Each CDR3 protein gets one entry after TCRdb re-called the 5' RACE reads with MiXCR. This table holds 690,000 or so distinct CDR3 sequences, around 6% found once. The material sequenced was naive T cells sorted from blood. The receptors stem from a man aged 18 to 30 in good health.

The CDR3 DNA reads as TGTGCCAGCAGCTTATCACACGGGACTAGCGGGAGGCCTCGGGTCCAAGAGACCCAGTACTTC. As protein: CASSLSHGTSGRPRVQETQYF. This chain connects TRBV7-2 to TRBJ2-5; 15 bases agree with TRBD2. With V trimmed by 2 bases and J by 1 base, 14 bases remained unmatched. This CDR3 has 21 amino acids. The germline V gene has CDR1 SGHTA and CDR2 FQGNSA.

This clonotype came up a few times. The chain joins TRBV7-9 to TRBJ2-3; D is undetermined. Germline CDR1 SEHNR, CDR2 FQNEAQ (reference sequence). The germline V and J ends were trimmed by 11 bases and 8 bases, with 8 bases remaining between them. The CDR3 loop spans 9 amino acids. The CDR3 protein is CAVLATQYF. CDR3 bases: TGTGCCGTACTCGCTACGCAGTATTTT.

This clonotype came up many times. This chain's CDR3 is CASSLYASTDTQYF. In DNA, the CDR3 is TGTGCCAGCAGTCTCTACGCTAGCACAGATACGCAGTATTTT. This chain links TRBV6-1 with TRBJ2-3; no clear D. The CDR3 covers 14 residues. Germline CDR1 reads MNHNS; CDR2 reads SASEGT. Trimming pared 5 bases from V and 0 bases from J, leaving 9 bases between.

This clonotype was seen a handful of times. This chain links TRBV18 with TRBJ2-7, with D perhaps given as TRBD1 or TRBD2 (5 bases each). CDR1 is KGHSH, CDR2 LQKENI, per germline. V lost 6 bases, J lost 2 bases, and 8 bases lay in between. The CDR3 sequence is 12 residues long. The CDR3 sequence is CASSRDAYEQYF. The DNA of the CDR3 is TGTGCCAGCTCCAGGGACGCCTACGAGCAGTACTTC.

The chain links TRBV20-1 to TRBJ2-6, with 10 bases aligning to TRBD1. From germline, CDR1 is DFQATT and CDR2 SNEGSKA (reference sequence). With V trimmed by 4 bases and J by 0 bases, 6 bases remained unmatched. The CDR3 runs 17 residues. The CDR3 sequence: CSANSRQGASGANVLTF. CDR3 in DNA: TGCAGTGCTAACTCTAGACAGGGGGCCTCTGGGGCCAACGTCCTGACTTTC.

In this sample, this clonotype turned up many times. The genes are TRBV5-1 and TRBJ2-5; 7 positions match TRBD1. Looked up from germline, CDR1 is SGHRS and CDR2 is YFSETQ. J was trimmed by 5 bases and V by 4 bases; bases with no gene match: 5. This CDR3 has 13 amino acids. CDR3 bases: TGCGCCAGCAGCCGGGACAGCCGGGAGACCCAGTACTTC. Translation gives CASSRDSRETQYF. Using reference TRBV5-1 and TRBJ2-5 for the parts outside the CDR3, the full variable domain is KAGVTQTPRYLIKTRGQQVTLSCSPISGHRSVSWYQQTPGQGLQFLFEYFSETQRNKGNFPGRFSGRQFSNSRSEMNVSTLELGDSALYLCASSRDSRETQYFGPGTRLLVL.

The rearrangement uses TRBV19 and TRBJ1-1, with 7 bases identical to TRBD1. Germline-derived CDR1 and CDR2 are LNHDA and SQIVND (reference sequence). The CDR3 spans 14 residues. The ends lost 5 bases at V and 7 bases at J; junction bases unmatched: 10. The DNA of the CDR3 is TGTGCCAGTAGTCCGACAGGGCCGAGCGGTGAAGCTTTCTTT. Its translation is CASSPTGPSGEAFF. The variable domain in full, with the rest retrieved from reference TRBV19 and TRBJ1-1, is DGGITQSPKYLFRKEGQNVTLSCEQNLNHDAMYWYRQDPGQGLRLIYYSQIVNDFQKGDIAEGYSVSREKKESFPLTVTSAQKNPTAFYLCASSPTGPSGEAFFGQGTRLTVV.

This clonotype was counted between two and nine times. The rearrangement joins TRBV5-1 to TRBJ2-1, with a possible D match to TRBD2 (6 bases). The V gene's germline CDR1 is SGHRS and CDR2 YFSETQ. V lost 0 bases, J lost 10 bases, and 11 bases lay in between. CDR3 length: 13 residues. Here the CDR3 reads CASSLDGAGEQFF. CDR3 bases: TGCGCCAGCAGCTTGGATGGGGCGGGGGAGCAGTTCTTC.

The chain joins TRBV14 to TRBJ2-6; 10 bases are shared with TRBD2. V lost 2 bases and J lost 2; bases outside the gene matches: 18. CDR3 length: 22 amino acids. Per germline, CDR1 SGHDN and CDR2 FVKESK. This CDR3 is CASSQSVRLAGDWRAGANVLTF. The DNA for the CDR3 is TGTGCCAGCAGCCAATCGGTCCGGCTAGCGGGGGACTGGAGAGCTGGGGCCAACGTCCTGACTTTC.

This clonotype has more than one count but fewer than ten. The chain uses TRBV6-5 and TRBJ1-4, with D perhaps matching TRBD1 (5 bases). This CDR3 has 16 amino acids. CDR1 and CDR2 from the germline V gene are MNHEY and SVGAGI. V dropped 2 bases and J dropped 8 bases, with 18 bases sitting between them. The CDR3 spells CASSYLPLGTGEKLFF. CDR3 nucleotide sequence: TGTGCCAGCAGTTACCTACCTCTCGGGACCGGAGAAAAACTGTTTTTT.

This clonotype was seen more than once but under ten times. The rearrangement links TRBV20-1 to TRBJ2-1, with TRBD2 identical over 7 bases. Trimming took 4 bases from V and 10 from J; bases not matched to a gene: 4. This CDR3 has 11 residues. CDR1 and CDR2 (germline): DFQATT, SNEGSKA (reference sequence). The CDR3 loop is CSAMKGGEQFF. As DNA, the CDR3 is TGCAGTGCTATGAAGGGAGGGGAGCAGTTCTTC.

This rearrangement joins TRBV2 to TRBJ2-3, with 8 positions matching TRBD1. Per germline, CDR1 SNHLY and CDR2 FYNNEI. The CDR3 extends over 15 amino acids. V gave up 9 bases and J gave up 4 bases; unmatched junction bases: 12. The CDR3 here is CARARTGSSADTQYF. In nucleotides, the CDR3 is TGTGCCAGGGCGAGGACAGGGTCTAGCGCAGATACGCAGTATTTT.

This clonotype turned up a few times. This chain connects TRBV13 to TRBJ2-3; 11 nucleotides line up with TRBD1. V shed 5 bases, J shed 4 bases, and the junction held 8 bases outside the gene matches. The CDR3 runs to 16 residues. In germline, CDR1 is PRHDT, CDR2 FYEKMQ (reference sequence). CDR3 nucleotides: TGTGCCAGCAGCCCCAACCGGGACAGGGGGTCAGATACGCAGTATTTT. Translating gives CASSPNRDRGSDTQYF.

The rearrangement joins TRBV5-1 to TRBJ2-6; the match to TRBD1 covers 7 bases. Germline values: CDR1 SGHRS, CDR2 YFSETQ. The CDR3 is 15 amino acids. V was clipped by 7 bases and J by 0 bases; unmatched bases: 4. The CDR3 DNA is TGCGCCAGCGATACAGGGGACTCTGGGGCCAACGTCCTGACTTTC. This gives the protein CASDTGDSGANVLTF.

This clonotype was seen many times. The chain recombines TRBV20-1 with TRBJ2-3, with 7 bases matching TRBD1. J gave up 5 bases and V 2 bases, and 4 bases lay outside the gene matches. CDR1 is DFQATT and CDR2 is SNEGSKA in the germline V gene (reference sequence). CDR3 length equals 13 residues. The CDR3 sequence: CSARYRGRDTQYF. CDR3 DNA: TGCAGTGCTAGATATAGGGGGCGAGATACGCAGTATTTT.

In its sample, this clonotype was seen many times. This chain uses TRBV30 with TRBJ2-1, with no clear D. V was clipped by 4 bases and J by 8 bases, with 18 bases between them. CDR3 length: 14 amino acids. The germline V gene encodes CDR1 GTSNPN and CDR2 SVGIG (reference sequence). Written as DNA, the CDR3 is TGTGCCTGGATTGGGTTCCCTAACCCCCATGAGCAGTTCTTC. Amino acid sequence: CAWIGFPNPHEQFF.

This clonotype was seen ten or more times. For the CDR3, the DNA is TGCAGTGCCCTCCCAGGGGGGCTTAACTATGGCTACACCTTC. Translation: CSALPGGLNYGYTF. This chain connects TRBV20-1 to TRBJ1-2; 7 bases match TRBD1. The CDR3 consists of 14 residues. Germline trimming cut 6 bases from V and 1 base from J; bases unmatched to any gene: 8. From germline, CDR1 is DFQATT and CDR2 SNEGSKA (reference sequence).

This clonotype was observed at least ten times. J is TRBJ2-1 and V is TRBV12-3 or TRBV12-4; 11 positions agree with TRBD1. CDR3 length: 15 residues. J lost 8 bases, V lost 6 bases, and 9 bases had no gene match. CDR3: CASRGQGERIDEQFF. Written as DNA, the CDR3 is TGTGCCAGCAGGGGACAGGGGGAGAGAATTGATGAGCAGTTCTTC.

This clonotype was observed a handful of times. The V and J genes are TRBV10-3 and TRBJ1-1; 12 bases are shared with TRBD1. From germline, CDR1 is ENHRY and CDR2 SYGVKD. V gave up 6 bases and J gave up 5 bases; unmatched junction bases: 10. The CDR3 has 16 amino acids. This CDR3 reads CAIRPASGQGATEAFF. CDR3 sequence (DNA): TGTGCCATCAGGCCCGCGTCGGGACAGGGGGCGACTGAAGCTTTCTTT.

J is TRBJ2-3 and V is TRBV7-8; D might be TRBD1 (5 bases). This CDR3 has 15 amino acids. Per germline, CDR1 SGHVS and CDR2 FQNEAQ. Trimming pared 1 base from V and 4 bases from J, leaving 12 bases between. The CDR3 spells CASSLELGLADTQYF. The CDR3 bases are TGTGCCAGCAGCTTAGAGTTGGGGCTCGCAGATACGCAGTATTTT.

To note about this clonotype: A much larger clone lies a single base off, so this may be a read error. The chain has TRBV4-1 and TRBJ1-5, with D perhaps matching TRBD1 (6 bases). Germline assignment: CDR1 MGHRA and CDR2 YSYEKL. The CDR3 loop spans 15 amino acids. Here the CDR3 reads CASSQAESGDQPQLF. The CDR3 DNA reads as TGCGCCAGCAGCCAAGCTGAATCAGGGGATCAGCCCCAGCTTTTT.

This clonotype was observed at least ten times. The genes are TRBV20-1 and TRBJ2-7; 9 nucleotides match TRBD1. The ends lost 6 bases at V and 4 bases at J; junction bases unmatched: 4. Looked up from germline, CDR1 is DFQATT and CDR2 is SNEGSKA (reference sequence). CDR3 length: 12 amino acids. The DNA of the CDR3 is TGCAGTGCCAAACAGGGGGCTTACGAGCAGTACTTC. Residues: CSAKQGAYEQYF.

This chain links TRBV5-1 with TRBJ1-1; TRBD1 is a possible D gene (5 bases). CDR3 size: 15 residues. CDR1 SGHRS and CDR2 YFSETQ come from the germline V gene. V gave up 4 bases and J gave up 1 base, with 14 bases separating them. CDR3 DNA sequence: TGCGCCAGCAGCCCCATAGGGACGGAGAACACTGAAGCTTTCTTT. Protein sequence: CASSPIGTENTEAFF.

The chain has TRBV7-8 and TRBJ2-7, with TRBD1 identical over 9 bases. The V gene end was trimmed by 2 bases and the J gene end by 3 bases; junction bases not matched to a gene: 11. Per germline, CDR1 SGHVS and CDR2 FQNEAQ. CDR3 length: 17 residues. Here the CDR3 DNA reads TGTGCCAGCAGCTTATCAGCCGGGACAGGGTTATACTACGAGCAGTACTTC. Translating it yields CASSLSAGTGLYYEQYF.